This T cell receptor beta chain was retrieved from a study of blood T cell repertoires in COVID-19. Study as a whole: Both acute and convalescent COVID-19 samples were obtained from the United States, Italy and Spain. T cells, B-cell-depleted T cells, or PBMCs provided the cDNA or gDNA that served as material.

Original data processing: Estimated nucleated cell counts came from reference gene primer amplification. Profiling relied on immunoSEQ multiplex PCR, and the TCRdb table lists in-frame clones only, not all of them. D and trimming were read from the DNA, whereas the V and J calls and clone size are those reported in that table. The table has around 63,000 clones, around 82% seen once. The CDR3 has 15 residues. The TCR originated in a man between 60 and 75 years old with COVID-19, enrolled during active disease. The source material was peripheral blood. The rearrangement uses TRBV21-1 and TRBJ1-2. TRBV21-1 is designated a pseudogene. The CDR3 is CASSKAVRANYGYTF. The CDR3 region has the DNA TGTGCCAGCAGCAAAGCGGTGAGAGCTAACTATGGCTACACCTTC.